Sequencing of this T cell receptor (beta chain) was carried out in a study of blood T cell repertoires in COVID-19. Across the whole study: Researchers got acute and convalescent COVID-19 samples from the United States, Italy and Spain. Nucleic acid was either cDNA or gDNA, and it came from T cells, B-cell-depleted T cells, or PBMCs.

Germline CDR1 is LNHDA and CDR2 is SQIVND (reference sequence). The CDR3 sequence is 15 residues long. V lost 3 bases to trimming and J lost 4 bases, with 13 bases between them. The sample holds one count of this clone. In the original analysis: Estimated nucleated cell counts came from reference gene primer amplification. The table came from immunoSEQ multiplex PCR; TCRdb's copy has only in-frame clones and leaves some out. The V and J calls and clone size were taken over from that table, and D and trimming were inferred from the DNA. The data contain about 150,000 clones, around 90% of them singletons.

Sequenced material: peripheral blood. The clonotype comes from a man in his fifties or sixties with acute or convalescent COVID-19. The chain carries TRBV19 and TRBJ2-4; no reliable D call. In DNA form, the CDR3 reads TGTGCCAGTAGTATCGGTATGGTCCTAAAAAACATTCAGTACTTC. It is translated as CASSIGMVLKNIQYF. The full variable domain, in which reference TRBV19 and TRBJ2-4 provide the parts outside the CDR3, is DGGITQSPKYLFRKEGQNVTLSCEQNLNHDAMYWYRQDPGQGLRLIYYSQIVNDFQKGDIAEGYSVSREKKESFPLTVTSAQKNPTAFYLCASSIGMVLKNIQYFGAGTRLSVL.